Following are 24 T cell receptor beta chains from one sample sequenced in a study of radiotherapy plus CTLA-4 blockade in lung cancer (dated by TCRdb to the late 2010s). The library was produced with the immunoSEQ multiplex PCR assay. TCRdb holds this immuneACCESS table with in-frame rearrangements only. Some clones are missing; in checked studies, unresolved V genes explain under half, and the rest has no known cause. The sample records around 70,000 clones, around 76% of which are singletons. The ten largest clones capture approximately 16% of the sample. The sequencing here drew on peripheral blood, taken from a patient treated with radiotherapy plus ipilimumab. These receptor sequences come from a human donor with non-small cell lung cancer whose response to radiotherapy plus ipilimumab could not be evaluated. Some clones in this sample may be carry-over from other donors' samples.

The chain recombines TRBV19 with TRBJ2-6; a possible D gene is TRBD1 (5 bases). CDR3 length: 14 residues. V shed 3 bases and J shed 2 bases, with 5 bases lying between them. Germline assignment: CDR1 LNHDA and CDR2 SQIVND (reference sequence). CDR3 protein: CASSMTAGANVLTF. CDR3 DNA sequence: TGTGCCAGTAGTATGACAGCTGGGGCCAACGTCCTGACTTTC.

The chain couples TRBV7-2 to TRBJ1-1, with a weak D call TRBD1 (6 bases). Per the germline V gene, CDR1 is SGHTA and CDR2 is FQGNSA. The CDR3 consists of 15 residues. The ends were cut back, 0 bases at V and 4 bases at J, with 12 bases in the middle. The CDR3 nucleotides read TGTGCCAGCAGCTTAGCTCCAACAGGGCCCACTGAAGCTTTCTTT. Translation gives CASSLAPTGPTEAFF.

CDR3 coding DNA: TGCGCCAGCAGCCCCCGTGTAGCGGGAAGCTCCTACAATGAGCAGTTCTTC. Translating gives CASSPRVAGSSYNEQFF. The chain employs TRBV4-3 and TRBJ2-1; 8 bases map to TRBD2. This CDR3 has 17 residues. J was trimmed by 0 bases and V by 4 bases; bases with no gene match: 8. Germline V CDR1 and CDR2: LGHNA, YSLEER.

This clone occurred a few times. V and J are TRBV19 and TRBJ2-3; 8 bases agree with TRBD1. Losses at the gene ends were 5 bases for V and 5 bases for J; bases not matched to a gene: 12. This CDR3 contains 16 residues. Germline CDR1 is LNHDA and CDR2 is SQIVND (reference sequence). The CDR3 sequence is CASSPGTGGFLDTQYF. The DNA for the CDR3 is TGTGCCAGTAGTCCCGGGACAGGAGGCTTTCTAGATACGCAGTATTTT. Supplemented by reference TRBV19 and TRBJ2-3, the full variable domain reads DGGITQSPKYLFRKEGQNVTLSCEQNLNHDAMYWYRQDPGQGLRLIYYSQIVNDFQKGDIAEGYSVSREKKESFPLTVTSAQKNPTAFYLCASSPGTGGFLDTQYFGPGTRLTVL.

The chain carries TRBV18 and TRBJ1-5, with unresolved D. The V and J ends lost 6 bases and 3 bases respectively, with 12 bases between them. Germline V CDR1 and CDR2: KGHSH, LQKENI. The CDR3 sequence is 14 residues long. Here the CDR3 reads CASSHPGVNQPQHF. The CDR3 region has the DNA TGTGCCAGCTCCCATCCGGGAGTCAATCAGCCCCAGCATTTT. Combining the CDR3 with reference TRBV18 and TRBJ1-5 gives the whole variable domain NAGVMQNPRHLVRRRGQEARLRCSPMKGHSHVYWYRQLPEEGLKFMVYLQKENIIDESGMPKERFSAEFPKEGPSILRIQQVVRGDSAAYFCASSHPGVNQPQHFGDGTRLSIL.

V usage is TRBV2 and J usage is TRBJ2-5, with 13 nucleotides matching TRBD2. The tail of the sequence fits TRBJ2-7 better, so the J call may be wrong. Germline CDR1 is SNHLY and CDR2 is FYNNEI. This CDR3 spans 15 amino acids. This chain's CDR3 is CASSPLGLAGDEQYF. The CDR3 bases are TGTGCCAGCAGTCCCCTCGGACTAGCGGGGGACGAGCAGTACTTC.

This chain uses TRBV23-1 with TRBJ1-3; D is unresolved. TRBV23-1 qualifies as an ORF whose function is uncertain. This CDR3 is built from 17 residues. V was clipped by 2 bases and J by 0 bases, with 14 bases between them. The CDR3 loop reads CASSQRCSYSSGNTIYF. DNA of the CDR3: TGCGCCAGCAGTCAAAGGTGTAGCTATAGCTCTGGAAACACCATATATTTT.

The rearrangement links TRBV5-6 to TRBJ1-1; 9 bases match TRBD1. The CDR3 totals 16 residues. The J segment lost 7 bases and the V segment lost 4 bases, leaving 14 bases of the junction unmatched. Germline V gene data show CDR1 as SGHDT and CDR2 as YYEEEE. CDR3 protein: CASSPPVTGGRGEAFF. The CDR3 DNA is TGTGCCAGCAGCCCCCCCGTCACAGGGGGCAGGGGTGAAGCTTTCTTT.

This sequence joins TRBV28 and TRBJ2-7, with 10 bases lining up with TRBD2. The CDR3 runs 14 residues. Germline V gives CDR1 MDHEN, CDR2 SYDVKM. V was pared by 5 bases and J by 6 bases, with 7 bases of the junction left unmatched. The DNA for the CDR3 is TGTGCCAGCAGTCTTCTAGCGGGGGCCCGCGAGCAGTACTTC. It specifies CASSLLAGAREQYF.

CDR3 nucleotide sequence: TGCGCCAGCAGAGGACAGGAGAACACTGAAGCTTTCTTT. Protein product: CASRGQENTEAFF. This chain uses TRBV5-1 with TRBJ1-1; 7 bases agree with TRBD1. The CDR3 totals 13 residues. V lost 5 bases, J lost 1 base, and 2 bases stayed unmatched. Germline V gene sequence: CDR1 SGHRS, CDR2 YFSETQ.

The V and J genes are TRBV4-2 and TRBJ2-1, with 9 nucleotides matching TRBD1. CDR3 size: 18 residues. Trimming cost V 2 bases and J 5 bases; bases outside gene matches: 13. The germline V gene encodes CDR1 LGHNA and CDR2 YNFKEQ. CDR3 in DNA: TGTGCCAGCAGCCAATTAAAGACCGGGACAGGGAATAACAATGAGCAGTTCTTC. Translating it yields CASSQLKTGTGNNNEQFF.

This chain links TRBV29-1 with TRBJ1-1; possibly TRBD1 for D (5 bases). There are 12 residues in the CDR3. Trimming took off 6 bases at V and 1 base at J, with 9 bases between the two ends. The germline CDR1 and CDR2 sequences are SQVTM and ANQGSEA. The CDR3 is CSVYRSNTEAFF. The CDR3 DNA sequence: TGCAGCGTGTACAGGTCGAACACTGAAGCTTTCTTT.

The J gene is TRBJ2-3, the V gene TRBV18; 11 nucleotides align to TRBD2. Germline V lookup: CDR1 KGHSH, CDR2 LQKENI. Losses at the gene ends were 3 bases for V and 6 bases for J; bases not matched to a gene: 2. This CDR3 comprises 14 residues. The CDR3 nucleotides read TGTGCCAGCTCACCGACTAGCGGGGTGGATACGCAGTATTTT. It yields the protein CASSPTSGVDTQYF. Variable domain in full (rest from reference TRBV18 and TRBJ2-3): NAGVMQNPRHLVRRRGQEARLRCSPMKGHSHVYWYRQLPEEGLKFMVYLQKENIIDESGMPKERFSAEFPKEGPSILRIQQVVRGDSAAYFCASSPTSGVDTQYFGPGTRLTVL.

The chain recombines TRBV6-5 with TRBJ2-3, with TRBD2 as a possible D gene (5 bases). The germline V and J ends were trimmed by 0 bases and 6 bases, with 16 bases remaining between them. Germline V gives CDR1 MNHEY, CDR2 SVGAGI. This CDR3 spans 16 amino acids. As DNA, the CDR3 is TGTGCCAGCAGTTACTCGAGGGATCGGGGAGCGGATACGCAGTATTTT. It encodes CASSYSRDRGADTQYF.

This chain connects TRBV6-1 to TRBJ1-4; TRBD1 aligns across 9 bases. Germline V lookup: CDR1 MNHNS, CDR2 SASEGT. This CDR3 is built from 15 residues. The ends lost 5 bases at V and 8 bases at J; junction bases unmatched: 9. The CDR3 spells CASSLDRGISEKLFF. CDR3 coding DNA: TGTGCCAGCAGTCTTGACAGGGGGATCAGCGAAAAACTGTTTTTT.

The rearrangement joins TRBV12-2 to TRBJ2-3; TRBD2, the D gene given by the table, was not confirmed from the DNA. TRBV12-2 is shown as a pseudogene. This CDR3 has 17 residues. The CDR3 nucleotides are TGTGCAAGTCGCTTAGAACGAAGCGGGGGGTCTACAGATACGCAGTATTTT. Translating gives CASRLERSGGSTDTQYF.

This clone has a single count. The chain combines TRBV19 with TRBJ2-2; 9 bases are a match to TRBD1. This CDR3 has 16 residues. The V gene end was trimmed by 7 bases and the J gene end by 1 base; junction bases not matched to a gene: 7. Per the germline V gene, CDR1 is LNHDA and CDR2 is SQIVND (reference sequence). CDR3 residues: CASITRGQGNTGELFF. CDR3 nucleotide sequence: TGTGCCAGTATAACACGGGGACAGGGGAACACCGGGGAGCTGTTTTTT.

The chain is built from TRBV28 and TRBJ1-5; D perhaps matches TRBD1 (5 bases). The germline gives CDR1 MDHEN, CDR2 SYDVKM. The CDR3 spans 15 residues. Trimming stripped 7 bases from V and 2 bases from J, with 15 bases between. DNA for the CDR3: TGTGCCAGCACTGGGGGAGGGGCGGGCAATCAGCCCCAGCATTTT. Its protein is CASTGGGAGNQPQHF.

V is TRBV28 and J is TRBJ1-1, with 7 bases fitting TRBD1. With 8 bases clipped from V and 9 bases from J, the junction kept 15 bases outside the gene matches. The CDR3 runs 14 residues. Per the germline V gene, CDR1 is MDHEN and CDR2 is SYDVKM. CDR3 bases: TGTGCCAGCGGATCACCAGAGGCAGGGGGAAAAGCTTTCTTT. It codes for CASGSPEAGGKAFF.

The chain carries TRBV5-1 and TRBJ2-1, with 10 bases identical to TRBD2. Trimming cost V 4 bases and J 6 bases; bases outside gene matches: 7. CDR3 length equals 15 residues. The V gene's germline CDR1 is SGHRS and CDR2 YFSETQ. The CDR3 DNA sequence: TGCGCCAGCAGCCCGCCTAGCGGGGGACTCAATGAGCAGTTCTTC. This encodes CASSPPSGGLNEQFF. Full variable domain (remainder filled in from reference TRBV5-1 and TRBJ2-1): KAGVTQTPRYLIKTRGQQVTLSCSPISGHRSVSWYQQTPGQGLQFLFEYFSETQRNKGNFPGRFSGRQFSNSRSEMNVSTLELGDSALYLCASSPPSGGLNEQFFGPGTRLTVL.

This clone was detected only once. This chain links TRBV11-2 with TRBJ2-7, with a tentative D call TRBD2 (5 bases). The CDR3 totals 15 residues. Germline V CDR1 and CDR2: SGHAT, FQNNGV. V lost 2 bases and J lost 4, with 15 bases in between. The CDR3 loop is CASSLSAGDAYEQYF. The CDR3 DNA follows: TGTGCCAGCAGCTTATCTGCGGGTGATGCGTACGAGCAGTACTTC.

This clone was seen only a few times. The V call is TRBV7-9, the J call TRBJ1-2; D remains ambiguous. This CDR3 comprises 11 residues. Germline V lookup: CDR1 SEHNR, CDR2 FQNEAQ (reference sequence). The germline V and J ends were trimmed by 2 bases and 14 bases, with 12 bases remaining between them. The CDR3 sequence: CASSLHSLVTF. CDR3 nucleotide sequence: TGTGCCAGCAGCTTACACAGCTTAGTAACCTTC.

This chain uses TRBV18 with TRBJ2-3; TRBD2 aligns across 12 bases. Germline V gene lookup returns CDR1 KGHSH and CDR2 LQKENI. J gave up 7 bases and V 3 bases, and 11 bases lay outside the gene matches. CDR3 length equals 17 residues. The CDR3 coding sequence is TGTGCCAGCTCACCGAGGATGACTAGCGGGGGAGGGTATACGCAGTATTTT. It encodes CASSPRMTSGGGYTQYF.

V usage is TRBV2 and J usage is TRBJ1-1, with 7 bases lining up with TRBD1. The CDR3 runs 16 residues. CDR1 is SNHLY, CDR2 FYNNEI, per germline. The ends lost 1 base at V and 0 bases at J; junction bases unmatched: 5. The CDR3 bases are TGTGCCAGCAGTGAAGACAGGGGTACCATGAACACTGAAGCTTTCTTT. Translated, it gives CASSEDRGTMNTEAFF. The full variable domain, completed using reference TRBV2 and TRBJ1-1, is EPEVTQTPSHQVTQMGQEVILRCVPISNHLYFYWYRQILGQKVEFLVSFYNNEISEKSEIFDDQFSVERPDGSNFTLKIRSTKLEDSAMYFCASSEDRGTMNTEAFFGQGTRLTVV.